Below, one TCR beta chain is given with its context. Trimming left V 4 bases short and J 1 base short, with 10 bases between. CDR1 MNHEY and CDR2 SMNVEV come from the germline V gene (reference sequence). The CDR3 is made up of 14 amino acids. This sample was taken from a study of blood T cell repertoires in COVID-19. Study as a whole: Sites in the United States, Italy and Spain provided acute and convalescent COVID-19 samples. Sources were T cells, B-cell-depleted T cells, or PBMCs; the material itself was cDNA or gDNA.

Original handling: Reference gene primer amplification in the assay estimated nucleated cell counts. The assay was immunoSEQ multiplex PCR, and TCRdb's table has in-frame clones only and misses some. V, J and clone size are taken as reported in that table, and D and trimming were inferred from the DNA itself. The sample has about 69,000 clones, approximately 84% seen once. Sample: peripheral blood. The TCR originated in a man aged 35 to 55 with COVID-19, enrolled during active disease. The J gene is TRBJ1-1, the V gene TRBV27, with D possibly being TRBD1 (5 bases). The chain's CDR3 is CASSWGRENTEAFF. The DNA of the CDR3 is TGTGCCAGCAGTTGGGGCCGCGAGAACACTGAAGCTTTCTTT.